This T cell receptor (beta chain) was identified in a study of shared clonotypes between healthy human individuals. Each subset's genomic DNA was split evenly across several immunoSEQ plates. The assay was immunoSEQ multiplex PCR, and TCRdb's table has in-frame clones only and misses some. The data contain about 2 million clones, roughly 94% of them singletons. Caucasian adults residing in Nashville, Tennessee made up all the donors. V lost 7 bases and J 5 bases, leaving 11 bases between the germline ends. CDR1 and CDR2 (germline): MNHEY, SVGAGI. The CDR3 has 12 residues. V gene TRBV6-5 combines with J gene TRBJ1-2; D possibly corresponds to TRBD1 (5 bases). The clonotype was recovered from a man between 18 and 35 years old in good health. What was sequenced was naive CD4+ T cells sorted from blood. Stated subset: CD45RA+ positively selected. The chain's CDR3 is CASMGGGYGYTF. The CDR3 DNA is TGTGCCAGCATGGGGGGAGGATATGGCTACACCTTC.